These 3 T cell receptor beta chains were sequenced from one sample in a study of blood T cells in healthy people across ages (dated by TCRdb to 2014 to 2015). Libraries were constructed by 5' RACE. Sequencing was carried out with an Illumina HiSeq 2500. A second PCR of roughly 6 to 12 cycles was run with a J-beta primer mix and a sample-barcoded 5' primer. TCRdb reprocessing: public reads trimmed at Q25 with fastp, clones called with MiXCR, in-frame beta chains kept. Every distinct CDR3 protein forms one entry, paired with its most common genes and DNA. The table for this sample lists about 800,000 distinct CDR3 sequences; 20% to 25% of them were counted only once. The ten most abundant clones make up roughly 3.8% of the sample. These data were likewise used in another study, on T cells of mothers and their children.

The sequenced material came from blood. These TCRs come from a boy between 10 and 17 years old in good health.

The CDR3 nucleotides read TGTGCCTGGATCGGGGGTTTCTTGTATTCTGGAAACACTGAAGCTTTCTTT. It translates to CAWIGGFLYSGNTEAFF. J is TRBJ1-1 and V is TRBV30; weak D call: TRBD1 (5 bases). The CDR3 has 17 amino acids. The V gene lost 4 bases and the J gene lost 2 bases, with 23 bases spanning the gap. Germline V lookup: CDR1 GTSNPN, CDR2 SVGIG (reference sequence).

As for this clonotype: One junction end disagrees with the germline gene, perhaps due to a read error. This chain connects TRBV5-1 to TRBJ2-3; TRBD2 is a possible D gene (5 bases). The CDR3 is 15 amino acids. Germline V gives CDR1 SGHRS, CDR2 YFSETQ. This chain's CDR3 is CASSLAGKITDMQYF. The CDR3 bases are TGCGCCAGCAGCTTGGCCGGGAAAATCACAGATATGCAGTATTTT.

This chain uses TRBV27 with TRBJ1-1, with no clear D. This CDR3 is built from 13 residues. From germline, CDR1 is MNHEY and CDR2 SMNVEV (reference sequence). V was cut by 7 bases and J by 7 bases, with 16 bases left in between. The CDR3 region is CASTPRGRSEAFF. Written as DNA, the CDR3 is TGTGCCAGCACCCCAAGAGGGCGAAGTGAAGCTTTCTTT.